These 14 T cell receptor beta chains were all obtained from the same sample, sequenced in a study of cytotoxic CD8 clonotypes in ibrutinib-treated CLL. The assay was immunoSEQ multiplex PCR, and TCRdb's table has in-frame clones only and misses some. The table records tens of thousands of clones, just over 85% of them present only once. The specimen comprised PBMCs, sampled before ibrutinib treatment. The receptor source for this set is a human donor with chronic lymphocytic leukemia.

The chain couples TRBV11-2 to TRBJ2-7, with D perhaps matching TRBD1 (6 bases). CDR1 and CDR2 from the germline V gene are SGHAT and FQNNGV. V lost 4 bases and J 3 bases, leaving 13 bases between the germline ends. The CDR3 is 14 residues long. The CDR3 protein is CASSSEWGLYEQYF. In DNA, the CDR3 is TGTGCCAGCAGCTCGGAGTGGGGGCTCTACGAGCAGTACTTC.

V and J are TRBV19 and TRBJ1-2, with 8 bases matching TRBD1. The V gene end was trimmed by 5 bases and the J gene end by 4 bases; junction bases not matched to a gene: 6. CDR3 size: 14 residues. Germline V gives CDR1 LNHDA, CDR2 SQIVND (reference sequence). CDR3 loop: CASSPWTGSYGYTF. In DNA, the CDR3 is TGTGCCAGTAGTCCGTGGACAGGGTCCTATGGCTACACCTTC.

The CDR3 DNA is TGTGCCAGCAGTGTGGGACCGGGTAGCTCGGGCGAGCAGTACTTC. Its translation: CASSVGPGSSGEQYF. This chain joins TRBV6-1 and TRBJ2-7; D possibly matches TRBD1 or TRBD2 (5 bases each). CDR3 size: 15 residues. Per germline, CDR1 MNHNS and CDR2 SASEGT. Trimming shortened V by 4 bases and J by 6 bases, and 19 bases separated the two germline ends.

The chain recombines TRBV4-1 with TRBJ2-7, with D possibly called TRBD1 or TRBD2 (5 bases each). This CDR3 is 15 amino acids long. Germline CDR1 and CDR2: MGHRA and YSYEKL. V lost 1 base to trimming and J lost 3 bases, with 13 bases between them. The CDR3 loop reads CASSQGSGAGYEQYF. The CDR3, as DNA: TGCGCCAGCAGCCAAGGTTCCGGGGCCGGCTACGAGCAGTACTTC.

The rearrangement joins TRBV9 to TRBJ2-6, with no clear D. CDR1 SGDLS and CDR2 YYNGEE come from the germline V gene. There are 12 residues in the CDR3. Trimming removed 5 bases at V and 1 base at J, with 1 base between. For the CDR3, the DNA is TGTGCCAGCAGATCTGGGGCCAACGTCCTGACTTTC. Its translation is CASRSGANVLTF. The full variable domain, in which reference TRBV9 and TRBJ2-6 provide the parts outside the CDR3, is DSGVTQTPKHLITATGQRVTLRCSPRSGDLSVYWYQQSLDQGLQFLIQYYNGEERAKGNILERFSAQQFPDLHSELNLSSLELGDSALYFCASRSGANVLTFGAGSRLTVL.

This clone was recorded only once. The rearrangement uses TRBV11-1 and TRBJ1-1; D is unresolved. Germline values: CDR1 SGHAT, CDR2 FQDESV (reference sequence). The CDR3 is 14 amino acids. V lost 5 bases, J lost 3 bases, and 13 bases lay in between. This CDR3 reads CASSLPPADTEAFF. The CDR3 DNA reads TGTGCCAGCAGCCTACCACCTGCGGACACTGAAGCTTTCTTT.

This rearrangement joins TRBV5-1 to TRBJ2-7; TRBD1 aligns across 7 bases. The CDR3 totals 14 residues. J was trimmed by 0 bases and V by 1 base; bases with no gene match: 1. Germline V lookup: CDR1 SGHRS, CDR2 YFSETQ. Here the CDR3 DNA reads TGCGCCAGCAGCTTGACAGGGGCCTCCTACGAGCAGTACTTC. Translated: CASSLTGASYEQYF.

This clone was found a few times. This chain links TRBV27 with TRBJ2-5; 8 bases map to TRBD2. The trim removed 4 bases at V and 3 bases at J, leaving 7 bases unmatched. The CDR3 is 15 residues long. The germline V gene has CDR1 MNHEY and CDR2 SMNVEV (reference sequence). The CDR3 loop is CASSSSGSRKETQYF. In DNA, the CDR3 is TGTGCCAGCAGTTCGAGCGGGAGCAGGAAAGAGACCCAGTACTTC.

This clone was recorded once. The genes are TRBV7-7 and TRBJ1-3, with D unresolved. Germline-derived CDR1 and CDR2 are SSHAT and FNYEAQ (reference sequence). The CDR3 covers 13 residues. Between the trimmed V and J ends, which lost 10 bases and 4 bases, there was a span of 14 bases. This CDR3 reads CATGKGEGNTIYF. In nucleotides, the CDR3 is TGTGCCACTGGGAAGGGCGAGGGAAACACCATATATTTT.

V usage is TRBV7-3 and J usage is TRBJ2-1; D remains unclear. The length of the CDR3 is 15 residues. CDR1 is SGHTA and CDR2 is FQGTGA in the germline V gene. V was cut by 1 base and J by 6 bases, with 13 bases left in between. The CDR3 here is CASSLMGTPANEQFF. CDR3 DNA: TGTGCCAGCAGCTTAATGGGAACACCGGCCAATGAGCAGTTCTTC.

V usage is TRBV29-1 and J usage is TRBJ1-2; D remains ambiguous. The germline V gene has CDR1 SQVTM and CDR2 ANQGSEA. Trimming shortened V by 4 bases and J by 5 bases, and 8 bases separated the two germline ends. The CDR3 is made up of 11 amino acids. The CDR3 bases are TGCAGCGTTGTACGGGGTTATGGCTACACCTTC. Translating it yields CSVVRGYGYTF.

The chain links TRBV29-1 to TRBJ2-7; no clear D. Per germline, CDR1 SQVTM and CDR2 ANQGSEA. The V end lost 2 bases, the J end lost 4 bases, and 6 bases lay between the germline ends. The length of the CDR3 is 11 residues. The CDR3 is CSVESGYEQYF. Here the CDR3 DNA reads TGCAGCGTTGAATCGGGTTACGAGCAGTACTTC.

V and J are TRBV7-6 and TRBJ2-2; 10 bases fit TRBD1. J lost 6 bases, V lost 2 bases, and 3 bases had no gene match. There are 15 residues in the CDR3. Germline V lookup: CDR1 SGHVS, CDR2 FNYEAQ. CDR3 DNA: TGTGCCAGCAGCTTAAGGGACAGGGGACCCGGGGAGCTGTTTTTT. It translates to CASSLRDRGPGELFF.

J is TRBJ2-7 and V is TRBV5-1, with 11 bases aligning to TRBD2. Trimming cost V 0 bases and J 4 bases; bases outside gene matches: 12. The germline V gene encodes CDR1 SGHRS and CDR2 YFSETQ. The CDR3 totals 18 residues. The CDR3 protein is CASSLVSPTSGREYEQYF. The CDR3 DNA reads TGCGCCAGCAGCTTGGTCTCCCCAACTAGCGGGAGAGAATACGAGCAGTACTTC.